The 17 T cell receptor beta chains presented below share a single source sample, sequenced in a study of patients with pleural tuberculosis. One entry per CDR3 protein results from TCRdb running MiXCR on the reads. Of under 30,000 distinct CDR3 sequences in the sample, 18% were seen once. Sample: peripheral blood. These receptors were taken from a human donor with pleural tuberculosis.

This clonotype was picked up many times. The chain employs TRBV3-1 and TRBJ1-2; D remains unclear. The germline CDR1 and CDR2 sequences are LGHDT and YNNKEL (reference sequence). V lost 5 bases to trimming and J lost 2 bases, with 6 bases between them. The CDR3 runs 12 residues. DNA of the CDR3: TGTGCCAGCAGCTCTGAAAACTATGGCTACACCTTC. Translating gives CASSSENYGYTF. Full variable domain (rest looked up from reference TRBV3-1 and TRBJ1-2): DTAVSQTPKYLVTQMGNDKSIKCEQNLGHDTMYWYKQDSKKFLKIMFSYNNKELIINETVPNRFSPKSPDKAHLNLHINSLELGDSAVYFCASSSENYGYTFGSGTRLTVV.

In this sample, this clonotype turned up many times. The V call is TRBV15, the J call TRBJ2-6; D is unclear. Germline loops: CDR1 LNHNV, CDR2 YYDKDF (reference sequence). The CDR3 has 16 residues. V gave up 0 bases and J gave up 0 bases, with 6 bases separating them. The CDR3, as DNA: TGTGCCACCAGCAGAGATGGAAACTCTGGGGCCAACGTCCTGACTTTC. Translation: CATSRDGNSGANVLTF.

In this sample, this clonotype turned up many times. This chain connects TRBV6-1 to TRBJ1-1, with 7 positions matching TRBD1. V lost 5 bases and J lost 4; bases outside the gene matches: 7. The CDR3 covers 14 residues. The germline CDR1 and CDR2 sequences are MNHNS and SASEGT. The CDR3 region is CASSPRGAPTEAFF. The CDR3 DNA reads as TGTGCCAGCAGTCCCAGGGGGGCGCCCACTGAAGCTTTCTTT.

Comment on this clonotype: The junction does not match germline at one end; this may be a read error. This chain uses TRBV27 with TRBJ1-1; TRBD1 agrees at 8 bases. This CDR3 has 14 residues. Germline V gives CDR1 MNHEY, CDR2 SMNVEV (reference sequence). CDR3 in DNA: TGTGCCCGCAGGGGACAGGCGATGGACACTGAAGCTTTCTTT. Its translation is CARRGQAMDTEAFF.

Note on this clonotype: With a much larger clone just one base away, this may be a read error. The chain has TRBV29-1 and TRBJ2-7, with unresolved D. The CDR3 length is 15 residues. From germline, CDR1 is SQVTM and CDR2 ANQGSEA. CDR3 loop: CSAEDIGNLGYEQYF. DNA of the CDR3: TGCAGCGCTGAAGATATAGGAAATCTGGGCTACGAGCAGTACTTC.

In this sample, this clonotype turned up many times. The genes are TRBV6-2 or TRBV6-3 and TRBJ1-6; D is possibly TRBD1 (6 bases). The V gene lost 5 bases and the J gene lost 7 bases, with 18 bases spanning the gap. The length of the CDR3 is 16 residues. CDR1 and CDR2 from the germline V gene are MNHEY and SVGEGT. The chain's CDR3 is CASSTGQSPGNSPLHF. The CDR3 coding sequence is TGTGCCAGCAGTACAGGACAGTCCCCTGGGAATTCACCCCTCCACTTT.

This clonotype was detected many times. The V and J genes are TRBV6-2 or TRBV6-3 and TRBJ2-1; maybe TRBD2 (6 bases). CDR3 length: 12 amino acids. Trimming took off 6 bases at V and 8 bases at J, with 11 bases between the two ends. Per the germline V gene, CDR1 is MNHEY and CDR2 is SVGEGT. The CDR3 DNA reads TGTGCCAGCAGACGGGACTCCGATGAGCAGTTCTTC. The encoded protein is CASRRDSDEQFF.

In the case of this clonotype: A junction boundary mismatches the germline segment, possibly from a read error. The rearrangement uses TRBV4-2 and TRBJ1-1; 9 bases match TRBD1. Per the germline V gene, CDR1 is LGHNA and CDR2 is YNFKEQ. CDR3 length: 15 residues. Here the CDR3 DNA reads TGTGCCAGCAGCCAAGATTCTCTGGGGACAGGGAGAGCTCTCTTT. It translates to CASSQDSLGTGRALF.

The sample holds many counts of this clonotype. V and J are TRBV9 and TRBJ1-1; perhaps TRBD1 as D (6 bases). Germline loops: CDR1 SGDLS, CDR2 YYNGEE. With 1 base removed from V and 0 bases from J, the gap between germline ends came to 19 bases. The CDR3 extends over 18 amino acids. Here the CDR3 DNA reads TGTGCCAGCAGCGTATCTCTCGGGGACACTTTCATGAACACTGAAGCTTTCTTT. Translating it yields CASSVSLGDTFMNTEAFF.

The DNA for the CDR3 is TGCGCCAGCAGCCTGAAATGGGGCGGCTACAATGAGCAGTTCTTC. Translated: CASSLKWGGYNEQFF. The chain combines TRBV5-1 with TRBJ2-1; D might be TRBD1 (5 bases). The CDR3 extends over 15 amino acids. Germline V lookup: CDR1 SGHRS, CDR2 YFSETQ. Trimming took 4 bases from V and 3 from J, leaving 14 bases between them.

The sample holds many counts of this clonotype. V gene TRBV12-3 or TRBV12-4 combines with J gene TRBJ2-2; D may correspond to TRBD1 or TRBD2 (5 bases each). This CDR3 comprises 14 residues. V lost 3 bases and J 3 bases, leaving 8 bases between the germline ends. CDR3 nucleotides: TGTGCCAGCAGTTTGGGGGATTACACCGGGGAGCTGTTTTTT. This translates into CASSLGDYTGELFF.

This clonotype was seen ten or more times. V and J are TRBV6-1 and TRBJ2-7; 7 bases align to TRBD1. The CDR3 totals 16 residues. Germline V gives CDR1 MNHNS, CDR2 SASEGT. V shed 4 bases, J shed 0 bases, and the junction held 9 bases outside the gene matches. Here the CDR3 reads CASSARDSLSSYEQYF. The CDR3 nucleotides are TGTGCCAGCAGTGCCCGGGACAGTCTAAGCTCCTACGAGCAGTACTTC.

Many counts were recorded for this clonotype. This sequence may be a read error, since a much larger clone differs from it by one base. In this CDR3 the conserved last residue, phenylalanine or tryptophan, is missing, so a read error is likely. The rearrangement links TRBV6-2 or TRBV6-3 to TRBJ2-1, with no clear D. Germline V CDR1 and CDR2: MNHEY, SVGEGT. There are 15 residues in the CDR3. Deletions cut 6 bases from V and 4 bases from J, with 16 bases between. CDR3: CASSPTAGQYNEQFL. The CDR3 bases are TGTGCCAGCAGCCCAACGGCAGGCCAATACAATGAGCAGTTCCTC.

In its sample, this clonotype ranks as medium-sized. J is TRBJ1-1 and V is TRBV20-1; D might be TRBD1 (5 bases). V was pared by 0 bases and J by 1 base, with 15 bases between. Germline-derived CDR1 and CDR2 are DFQATT and SNEGSKA (reference sequence). This CDR3 region has 16 residues. CDR3 protein: CSARDGASHRNTEAFF. The CDR3 coding sequence is TGCAGTGCTAGAGACGGGGCTTCGCACAGGAACACTGAAGCTTTCTTT.

This clonotype was counted many times. The chain is built from TRBV4-3 and TRBJ2-1; 9 bases match TRBD1. From germline, CDR1 is LGHNA and CDR2 YSLEER. The V gene end was trimmed by 0 bases and the J gene end by 7 bases; junction bases not matched to a gene: 7. This CDR3 has 16 amino acids. The CDR3 loop is CASSQDSQGARNEQFF. CDR3 DNA sequence: TGCGCCAGCAGCCAAGATTCACAGGGGGCTAGGAATGAGCAGTTCTTC.

This chain joins TRBV6-1 and TRBJ1-5; D remains ambiguous. The CDR3 totals 15 residues. V was cut by 8 bases and J by 2 bases, with 16 bases left in between. CDR1 MNHNS and CDR2 SASEGT come from the germline V gene. The CDR3 DNA follows: TGTGCCAGCGGTTGCCCAAAAGGTGGCAATCAGCCCCAGCATTTT. Encoded protein: CASGCPKGGNQPQHF.

Remarks on this clonotype: At one end the junction does not follow the germline gene, possibly because of a read error. V gene TRBV6-2 or TRBV6-3 combines with J gene TRBJ1-2, with 8 bases that match TRBD1. The CDR3 is made up of 12 amino acids. Germline CDR1 MNHEY, CDR2 SVGEGT. The CDR3 loop reads CASSQGQGGYIF. The CDR3 DNA is TGTGCCAGTAGCCAAGGACAGGGCGGCTACATCTTC.